Listed here are 23 T cell receptor beta chains from one sample, sequenced in a study of blood T cell repertoires in COVID-19. Generated by immunoSEQ multiplex PCR, the TCRdb table keeps only in-frame clones and is missing some. The sample carries tens of thousands of clones, around nine tenths recorded once. The sample consisted of peripheral blood. All receptors derive from a man in his sixties or seventies with acute or convalescent COVID-19.

This sequence joins TRBV5-1 and TRBJ2-2; TRBD1 aligns across 7 bases. The germline gives CDR1 SGHRS, CDR2 YFSETQ. The CDR3 runs 16 residues. V was pared by 2 bases and J by 0 bases, with 4 bases of the junction left unmatched. The CDR3 DNA reads as TGCGCCAGCAGCTTCCGACAGGGTTCGAACACCGGGGAGCTGTTTTTT. As protein: CASSFRQGSNTGELFF.

The genes are TRBV6-1 and TRBJ1-1; tentative D call: TRBD1 (5 bases). The germline V and J ends were trimmed by 0 bases and 4 bases, with 9 bases remaining between them. The CDR3 is 14 amino acids. CDR1 is MNHNS and CDR2 is SASEGT in the germline V gene. The CDR3 DNA reads TGTGCCAGCAGTGAAGCGGCAGGGTCCACTGAAGCTTTCTTT. Its translation is CASSEAAGSTEAFF.

The chain employs TRBV19 and TRBJ2-1; 10 bases line up with TRBD1. V trimming: 4 bases; J trimming: 5 bases; junction bases outside the gene matches: 11. Germline CDR1 LNHDA, CDR2 SQIVND (reference sequence). The CDR3 has 17 amino acids. The CDR3 bases are TGTGCCAGTAGTAACCCCGGGACAGGGGCTTTTGACAATGAGCAGTTCTTC. Its translation is CASSNPGTGAFDNEQFF.

This clone was seen only once. The chain joins TRBV6-1 to TRBJ2-7, with D hard to call. V dropped 0 bases and J dropped 3 bases, with 12 bases sitting between them. The length of the CDR3 is 15 residues. The germline V gene has CDR1 MNHNS and CDR2 SASEGT. The CDR3 coding sequence is TGTGCCAGCAGTGAAGCCCGCTCGCAGGTCTACGAGCAGTACTTC. Protein: CASSEARSQVYEQYF.

The V call is TRBV5-1, the J call TRBJ1-1; D remains ambiguous. Germline CDR1 reads SGHRS; CDR2 reads YFSETQ. V was shortened by 0 bases and J by 0 bases, with 6 bases between the two germline ends. This CDR3 has 14 amino acids. The CDR3 coding sequence is TGCGCCAGCAGCTTGGTTGACTTGAACACTGAAGCTTTCTTT. It is translated as CASSLVDLNTEAFF.

The genes are TRBV27 and TRBJ1-3; maybe TRBD1 (6 bases). This CDR3 region has 15 residues. V was pared by 7 bases and J by 0 bases, with 13 bases between. Germline V CDR1 and CDR2: MNHEY, SMNVEV (reference sequence). The DNA for the CDR3 is TGTGCCAGCATGACAGGCTTCTTCTCTGGAAACACCATATATTTT. The encoded protein is CASMTGFFSGNTIYF.

This chain joins TRBV5-6 and TRBJ2-7, with 9 bases fitting TRBD2. Germline values: CDR1 SGHDT, CDR2 YYEEEE. The CDR3 has 15 amino acids. Trimming at V came to 2 bases and at J to 6 bases, leaving 9 bases not matched to a gene. CDR3 nucleotide sequence: TGTGCCAGCAGCTTTCCGGGACTAGCAGGTGGCGAGCAGTACTTC. The encoded protein is CASSFPGLAGGEQYF.

The rearrangement links TRBV9 to TRBJ1-5, with 10 bases matching TRBD1. V was pared by 3 bases and J by 7 bases, with 1 base of the junction left unmatched. Germline assignment: CDR1 SGDLS and CDR2 YYNGEE. This CDR3 region has 13 residues. CDR3 bases: TGTGCCAGCAGCGCGACAGGGGGCCAGCCCCAGCATTTT. Translating it yields CASSATGGQPQHF.

The chain employs TRBV6-2 or TRBV6-3 and TRBJ1-5; 7 bases match TRBD1. CDR3 length equals 15 residues. Germline loops: CDR1 MNHEY, CDR2 SVGEGT. J lost 0 bases, V lost 4 bases, and 3 bases had no gene match. DNA for the CDR3: TGTGCCAGCAGTTCACAGGGGCATAGCAATCAGCCCCAGCATTTT. It translates to CASSSQGHSNQPQHF.

V usage is TRBV12-3 or TRBV12-4 and J usage is TRBJ1-2, with D tentatively TRBD1 (5 bases). Trimming stripped 2 bases from V and 5 bases from J, with 9 bases between. This CDR3 is built from 13 residues. CDR3 amino acids: CASSLQGGYGYTF. CDR3 DNA: TGTGCCAGCAGTTTACAGGGAGGGTATGGCTACACCTTC.

This chain links TRBV27 with TRBJ2-1, with a weak D call TRBD2 (7 bases). Per germline, CDR1 MNHEY and CDR2 SMNVEV (reference sequence). The germline V and J ends were trimmed by 8 bases and 2 bases, with 25 bases remaining between them. This CDR3 contains 18 residues. The chain's CDR3 is CASREGGWASPPYNEQFF. The CDR3 bases are TGTGCCAGCCGTGAGGGGGGGTGGGCCAGTCCGCCCTACAATGAGCAGTTCTTC.

The V call is TRBV10-2, the J call TRBJ2-7; 8 bases are shared with TRBD2. The CDR3 runs 16 residues. J gave up 3 bases and V 4 bases, and 11 bases lay outside the gene matches. The germline V gene encodes CDR1 WSHSY and CDR2 SAAADI. This CDR3 is CASSGSGTRGGYEQYF. In DNA form, the CDR3 reads TGCGCCAGCAGTGGTTCCGGGACTAGAGGCGGCTACGAGCAGTACTTC.

The sample holds a few counts of this clone. V gene TRBV6-2 or TRBV6-3 combines with J gene TRBJ1-5, with TRBD1 matching 8 bases. Trimming took 7 bases from V and 6 from J; bases not matched to a gene: 8. The CDR3 length is 14 residues. Germline V gives CDR1 MNHEY, CDR2 SVGEGT. CDR3 amino acids: CASNPDRAGQPQHF. The CDR3 coding sequence is TGTGCCAGCAACCCGGACAGGGCCGGTCAGCCCCAGCATTTT.

The chain carries TRBV3-1 (or the pseudogene TRBV3-2) and TRBJ2-1; 7 bases line up with TRBD2. V lost 0 bases and J lost 7; bases outside the gene matches: 9. This CDR3 has 16 residues. Germline CDR1 and CDR2: LGHDT and YNNKEL (reference sequence). The CDR3 region has the DNA TGTGCCAGCAGCCAAGATTTTGTAGCGGGTTTAAATGAGCAGTTCTTC. Encoded protein: CASSQDFVAGLNEQFF.

The chain couples TRBV7-3 to TRBJ2-3; the match to TRBD1 covers 9 bases. J was trimmed by 3 bases and V by 4 bases; bases with no gene match: 5. The CDR3 is made up of 15 amino acids. Germline V lookup: CDR1 SGHTA, CDR2 FQGTGA. CDR3 in DNA: TGTGCCAGCAGCTCCCACAGGGGGCAGACAGATACGCAGTATTTT. Translation: CASSSHRGQTDTQYF.

The gene calls are TRBV5-1 and TRBJ2-2, with TRBD2 matching 11 bases. V dropped 7 bases and J dropped 2; count of bases not matched to a gene: 13. The CDR3 contains 18 residues. Germline V gene sequence: CDR1 SGHRS, CDR2 YFSETQ. The DNA of the CDR3 is TGCGCCAGCCAGCTGGGTATAGCGGGGGGGCGCAACACCGGGGAGCTGTTTTTT. Its protein product is CASQLGIAGGRNTGELFF. Combining the CDR3 with reference TRBV5-1 and TRBJ2-2 gives the whole variable domain KAGVTQTPRYLIKTRGQQVTLSCSPISGHRSVSWYQQTPGQGLQFLFEYFSETQRNKGNFPGRFSGRQFSNSRSEMNVSTLELGDSALYLCASQLGIAGGRNTGELFFGEGSRLTVL.

The V and J genes are TRBV19 and TRBJ2-7, with 7 bases lining up with TRBD2. Germline lookup yields CDR1 LNHDA and CDR2 SQIVND (reference sequence). The CDR3 loop spans 15 amino acids. V was pared by 7 bases and J by 5 bases, with 14 bases of the junction left unmatched. The CDR3 is CASNPKGEGGNEQYF. The CDR3 region has the DNA TGTGCCAGTAATCCCAAAGGTGAGGGAGGGAACGAGCAGTACTTC.

The gene calls are TRBV6-2 or TRBV6-3 and TRBJ2-6; a possible D gene is TRBD1 (6 bases). V was clipped by 5 bases and J by 2 bases, with 7 bases between them. Germline V gene sequence: CDR1 MNHEY, CDR2 SVGEGT. The CDR3 spans 14 residues. The CDR3 DNA is TGTGCCAGCAGTGCAGGGGCTGGGGCCAACGTCCTGACTTTC. Amino acid sequence: CASSAGAGANVLTF.

The chain links TRBV27 to TRBJ2-7; perhaps TRBD2 as D (5 bases). The CDR3 runs 14 residues. Trimming left V 5 bases short and J 4 bases short, with 15 bases between. Germline V CDR1 and CDR2: MNHEY, SMNVEV (reference sequence). The CDR3 DNA reads as TGTGCCAGCAGTCCTCTAGCCGGGTTATACGAGCAGTACTTC. This codes for CASSPLAGLYEQYF.

The chain has TRBV7-2 and TRBJ1-3; unclear D gene. V lost 6 bases, J lost 3 bases, and 9 bases lay in between. The CDR3 runs 13 residues. Germline V lookup: CDR1 SGHTA, CDR2 FQGNSA. This CDR3 reads CASSSASGNTIYF. CDR3 DNA: TGTGCCAGCAGTTCCGCCAGTGGAAACACCATATATTTT.

This clone was seen a handful of times. This chain joins TRBV9 and TRBJ1-1, with D possibly matching TRBD1 (6 bases). Trimming removed 2 bases from V and 1 base from J, with 12 bases in between. The CDR3 is 15 amino acids. Germline CDR1 reads SGDLS; CDR2 reads YYNGEE. Written as DNA, the CDR3 is TGTGCCAGCAGCGTGAGCACAGGGTGGAACACTGAAGCTTTCTTT. Its protein product is CASSVSTGWNTEAFF.

The chain carries TRBV7-2 and TRBJ1-5; D not certain. CDR1 and CDR2 from the germline V gene are SGHTA and FQGNSA. This CDR3 region has 15 residues. The V gene lost 3 bases and the J gene lost 4 bases, with 13 bases spanning the gap. The CDR3 nucleotides are TGTGCCAGCAGCTTCAAACAGCCAATAAATCAGCCCCAGCATTTT. Its translation is CASSFKQPINQPQHF.

The genes are TRBV19 and TRBJ2-7; 10 bases are a match to TRBD1. The CDR3 loop spans 15 amino acids. The J segment lost 4 bases and the V segment lost 7 bases, leaving 10 bases of the junction unmatched. Germline V gene sequence: CDR1 LNHDA, CDR2 SQIVND (reference sequence). The CDR3 region has the DNA TGTGCCAGTACAAAGAAGGGGACAGGGGAATACGAGCAGTACTTC. This gives the protein CASTKKGTGEYEQYF.